Reported below is one T cell receptor beta chain. This clonotype showed up many times. This receptor's antigen is unknown. The sample holds no much larger clone one base away, and base qualities are not on file. The CDR3 has 14 amino acids, counting the end cysteine and phenylalanine. CDR3 DNA is the only sequence kept; it has 42 bases, read in frame from the first base. V and J lose 6 bases and 0 bases, and a span of 14 bases separates them. For CDR1 and CDR2, the germline V gene (reference sequence) lists DFQATT and SNEGSKA. The sample is drawn from a study of post-analysis software for immune sequencing data (dated by TCRdb to the mid-2010s). The study in broad terms: Recorded disease courses included relapsing-remitting, secondary progressive and progressive-relapsing multiple sclerosis, with some patients lacking subtype annotation. A subset of samples was prepared in parallel using single-end sample barcoding, then pooled and co-amplified after Illumina adapter ligation. The patient repertoires were compared against about 10 previously published healthy control repertoires obtained from donors aged 6 to 25 years.

The method was PCR. Sequencing took place on an Illumina HiSeq 2500. To reduce PCR and sequencing biases, unique molecular identifiers were incorporated into the TCR beta cDNA libraries. Every 1 to 10 million input T cells yielded roughly 500,000 cDNA molecules, meaning each molecule approximated one T cell. Patient libraries were prepared and sequenced with the same protocol used for the earlier healthy control dataset. Within a given batch, samples were prepared together, multiplexed and sequenced on the same HiSeq lane. The source study handled its data this way. Raw barcoded reads were processed with MIGEC, discarding single-read molecular identifier groups before consensus assembly and CDR3 extraction. VDJtools was used for post-analysis of the clonotype tables, and diversity was normalized by down-sampling every dataset to the size of the smallest sample. Repertoire overlap clustering matched CDR3 amino acid but not nucleotide sequences to correct batch-related cross-sample contamination. TCRdb passed the public sequencing reads through fastp at Q25 and MiXCR, retaining productive beta sequences. Identical CDR3 protein sequences are pooled into one entry, listed with their most common genes and DNA. TCRdb assigned the V and J calls; the authors' analysis was not used. Counted in this sample were about 200,000 distinct CDR3 sequences; 29% of them appeared once. The ten largest account for more than 3% of the sample.

TCR beta repertoires were profiled from peripheral blood of 10 to 15 young patients with multiple sclerosis to demonstrate the VDJtools post-analysis software. The multiple sclerosis patients were children and adolescents ranging in age from about 6 to 17 years. General conclusions and limits of the study: The control group was slightly older than the multiple sclerosis patient group. A handful of TRBV segments, including TRBV5-6, TRBV5-1 and TRBV20-1, were significantly more frequent in patients than controls. Direct clustering with F measure showed strong co-clustering of samples prepared in the same batch, prompting a batch-effect correction. Normalized Chao1 diversity was significantly lower in multiple sclerosis patients than controls, suggesting substantial peripheral T-cell clonal expansion.

The chain employs TRBV20-1 and TRBJ2-5; D gene: possibly TRBD1, on 6 matching bases. Material for sequencing was blood. The TCR originated in a girl aged 2-17 years with multiple sclerosis. The CDR3 protein: CSARSRDNQETQYF. In nucleotide form, the sequence is TGCAGTGCCCGATCCCGGGACAACCAAGAGACCCAGTACTTC.